Below, 11 T cell receptor beta chains from the same sample are listed, as sequenced in a study of technical replicates of blood from several donors. Some clones are missing from TCRdb's copy, which holds only in-frame ones; the method was immunoSEQ multiplex PCR. Among 55,000 to 75,000 clones listed, roughly 94% were seen once. Material: PBMCs. The source of these receptors is a human donor in good health. Some clones in this sample may be carry-over from other donors' samples.

The genes are TRBV30 and TRBJ1-4, with 9 bases identical to TRBD1. The CDR3 totals 15 residues. V lost 1 base to trimming and J lost 8 bases; unmatched junction nucleotides: 8. The germline gives CDR1 GTSNPN, CDR2 SVGIG (reference sequence). CDR3 nucleotides: TGTGCCTGGAGTGACACAGGGGGCTTGAGGGAAAAACTGTTTTTT. The encoded protein is CAWSDTGGLREKLFF.

The chain links TRBV4-1 to TRBJ2-2, with 10 bases matching TRBD2. The CDR3 consists of 16 residues. CDR1 MGHRA and CDR2 YSYEKL come from the germline V gene. V lost 4 bases to trimming and J lost 5 bases; unmatched junction nucleotides: 7. CDR3 residues: CASSPGTSVRTGELFF. The CDR3 nucleotides are TGCGCCAGCAGCCCCGGGACTAGCGTCCGAACCGGGGAGCTGTTTTTT.

The genes are TRBV7-9 and TRBJ1-3; no clear D. CDR1 is SEHNR, CDR2 FQNEAQ, per germline (reference sequence). The V end lost 6 bases, the J end lost 4 bases, and 16 bases lay between the germline ends. The CDR3 length is 15 residues. CDR3: CASRTGRGPGNTIYF. For the CDR3, the DNA is TGTGCCAGCAGAACGGGGAGAGGGCCCGGAAACACCATATATTTT.

The V gene is TRBV6-1, the J gene TRBJ1-3; D is possibly TRBD1 (6 bases). This CDR3 is built from 17 residues. CDR1 MNHNS and CDR2 SASEGT come from the germline V gene. Trimming took off 3 bases at V and 5 bases at J, with 20 bases between the two ends. The DNA for the CDR3 is TGTGCCAGCAGTGACGCCCTGGGCAGGGGAGCTAGAAACACCATATATTTT. As protein: CASSDALGRGARNTIYF.

This rearrangement joins TRBV30 to TRBJ2-7; possible D gene TRBD1, 7 bases. The CDR3 runs to 13 residues. Trimming removed 5 bases from V and 3 bases from J, with 14 bases in between. CDR1 is GTSNPN, CDR2 SVGIG, per germline (reference sequence). CDR3 loop: CAWFDREDYEQYF. Written as DNA, the CDR3 is TGTGCCTGGTTCGACAGGGAGGACTACGAGCAGTACTTC.

This clone was counted a single time. The rearrangement joins TRBV25-1 to TRBJ1-3; TRBD1 is a possible D gene (5 bases). V dropped 11 bases and J dropped 0 bases, with 11 bases sitting between them. There are 13 residues in the CDR3. Germline loops: CDR1 MGHDK, CDR2 SYGVNS. CDR3 amino acids: CASGGNSGNTIYF. The CDR3 nucleotides read TGTGCCTCGGGGGGGAACTCTGGAAACACCATATATTTT.

The chain couples TRBV7-9 to TRBJ2-7; tentatively, D is TRBD1 (5 bases). CDR1 is SEHNR and CDR2 is FQNEAQ in the germline V gene (reference sequence). The CDR3 contains 14 residues. V gave up 4 bases and J gave up 5 bases, with 15 bases separating them. The chain's CDR3 is CASSSSGMGNEQYF. The CDR3 DNA follows: TGTGCCAGCAGCTCCTCAGGGATGGGAAACGAGCAGTACTTC.

The rearrangement links TRBV30 to TRBJ1-5, with D hard to call. The length of the CDR3 is 13 residues. V was cut by 0 bases and J by 2 bases, with 5 bases left in between. CDR1 and CDR2 from the germline V gene are GTSNPN and SVGIG (reference sequence). CDR3 in DNA: TGTGCCTGGAGTGTACGGGGCAATCAGCCCCAGCATTTT. Protein: CAWSVRGNQPQHF.

J is TRBJ2-2 and V is TRBV6-5; TRBD1 agrees at 8 bases. Germline CDR1 MNHEY, CDR2 SVGAGI. The CDR3 has 15 amino acids. J was trimmed by 4 bases and V by 7 bases; bases with no gene match: 8. CDR3 loop: CASKMQGAVTGELFF. In DNA, the CDR3 is TGTGCCAGCAAAATGCAGGGGGCGGTCACCGGGGAGCTGTTTTTT.

The rearrangement joins TRBV4-3 to TRBJ2-3; D is possibly TRBD2 (5 bases). Trimming took off 1 base at V and 2 bases at J, with 13 bases between the two ends. In germline, CDR1 is LGHNA, CDR2 YSLEER. The CDR3 runs to 16 residues. The CDR3, as DNA: TGCGCCAGCAGCCAAGGGTTCCTAGCCCCCACAGATACGCAGTATTTT. Its translation: CASSQGFLAPTDTQYF.

This chain connects TRBV5-1 to TRBJ2-3; TRBD1 matches at 8 bases. Trimming cost V 7 bases and J 6 bases; bases outside gene matches: 7. This CDR3 contains 13 residues. The germline gives CDR1 SGHRS, CDR2 YFSETQ. The CDR3 coding sequence is TGCGCCAGCGGAGGACAGGGATCCGATACGCAGTATTTT. It yields the protein CASGGQGSDTQYF.